The 13 T cell receptor beta chains given below trace back to one sample, sequenced in a study of T-cell memory formation after mild COVID-19. TCRdb called the 5' RACE reads again in MiXCR, with one record for every CDR3 protein. The table records 25,000 to 35,000 distinct CDR3 sequences, roughly 7% of them present only once. Sequenced sample: PBMCs or a T cell subset sorted from them (not recorded which). Receptors were obtained from an adult woman who had mild COVID-19 (a few samples of this study predate the infection). Cell type and time point are not known.

This clonotype was counted a single time. The CDR3 DNA sequence: TGTGGCACGCAGCGGAACTCCTACAATGAGCAGTTCTTC. Protein product: CGTQRNSYNEQFF. The V gene is TRBV6-2 or TRBV6-3, the J gene TRBJ2-1; maybe TRBD2 (5 bases). The CDR3 has 13 amino acids. Germline values: CDR1 MNHEY, CDR2 SVGEGT.

This clonotype came up many times. The gene calls are TRBV7-2 and TRBJ2-3, with unresolved D. This CDR3 has 13 residues. With 1 base removed from V and 6 bases from J, the gap between germline ends came to 8 bases. CDR1 SGHTA and CDR2 FQGNSA come from the germline V gene. The CDR3 bases are TGTGCCAGCAGCTTAGTGGGTAGGGATACGCAGTATTTT. This gives the protein CASSLVGRDTQYF.

By proportion, this clonotype is medium-sized. The chain combines TRBV12-3 or TRBV12-4 with TRBJ1-2, with D unclear. CDR3 length equals 14 residues. V was trimmed by 4 bases and J by 4 bases, leaving 13 bases between them. The CDR3 DNA sequence: TGTGCCAGCAGTTCACGACGGGGAGCCTATGGCTACACCTTC. Its protein is CASSSRRGAYGYTF.

This clonotype was seen repeatedly, ten times or more. A read error may account for a junction end that differs from germline. This rearrangement joins TRBV20-1 to TRBJ2-5; D gene uncertain. Germline lookup yields CDR1 DFQATT and CDR2 SNEGSKA (reference sequence). The CDR3 is 15 amino acids. The CDR3 region has the DNA TGCAGTGCCAGAGGCGCTATCTTCCACGGGGAGACCCAGTACTTC. It yields the protein CSARGAIFHGETQYF.

This clonotype was observed many times. The chain carries TRBV24-1 and TRBJ1-1, with 9 bases identical to TRBD1. CDR1 and CDR2 from the germline V gene are KGHDR and SFDVKD. With V trimmed by 4 bases and J by 1 base, 6 bases remained unmatched. The CDR3 loop spans 16 amino acids. The DNA of the CDR3 is TGTGCCACCAGTGACTTGCGGGGACAGGGGAACACTGAAGCTTTCTTT. Translation gives CATSDLRGQGNTEAFF.

Many counts were recorded for this clonotype. The chain links TRBV5-6 to TRBJ1-2, with D possibly matching TRBD1 (5 bases). CDR3 size: 14 residues. Germline V gene data show CDR1 as SGHDT and CDR2 as YYEEEE. Trimming stripped 4 bases from V and 1 base from J, with 11 bases between. CDR3 amino acids: CASSRQGVNYGYTF. CDR3 bases: TGTGCCAGCAGCAGACAAGGGGTTAACTATGGCTACACCTTC. The full variable domain, with the rest looked up from reference TRBV5-6 and TRBJ1-2, is DAGVTQSPTHLIKTRGQQVTLRCSPKSGHDTVSWYQQALGQGPQFIFQYYEEEERQRGNFPDRFSGHQFPNYSSELNVNALLLGDSALYLCASSRQGVNYGYTFGSGTRLTVV.

This clonotype was detected ten times or more. The gene calls are TRBV5-1 and TRBJ1-1; TRBD1 agrees at 9 bases. CDR3 length equals 15 residues. The trim removed 5 bases at V and 1 base at J, leaving 6 bases unmatched. The V gene's germline CDR1 is SGHRS and CDR2 YFSETQ. The CDR3 DNA reads TGCGCCAGCAGGCGGGGACAGGGCCCGAACACTGAAGCTTTCTTT. It specifies CASRRGQGPNTEAFF.

The genes are TRBV7-9 and TRBJ2-1; perhaps TRBD2 as D (7 bases). Germline V gives CDR1 SEHNR, CDR2 FQNEAQ (reference sequence). The CDR3 contains 14 residues. V lost 11 bases and J 5 bases, leaving 19 bases between the germline ends. The CDR3 loop is CAGGGGLAHNEQFF. As DNA, the CDR3 is TGTGCCGGGGGAGGGGGACTGGCACACAATGAGCAGTTCTTC.

The CDR3 region has the DNA TGTGCCAGCAGCTTGGGTGACAGGGAGGCGTATGGCTACACCTTC. It specifies CASSLGDREAYGYTF. J is TRBJ1-2 and V is TRBV7-9, with 7 nucleotides matching TRBD1. This CDR3 is 15 amino acids long. CDR1 SEHNR and CDR2 FQNEAQ come from the germline V gene (reference sequence). The V segment lost 3 bases and the J segment 5 bases; nucleotides outside the gene matches: 9.

This clonotype showed up many times. The chain uses TRBV13 and TRBJ2-1; the D is unclear. From germline, CDR1 is PRHDT and CDR2 FYEKMQ (reference sequence). This CDR3 has 15 residues. V was pared by 2 bases and J by 4 bases, with 12 bases between. CDR3 coding DNA: TGTGCCAGCAGCTTAAGGTGGGGTTTATACAATGAGCAGTTCTTC. Translation: CASSLRWGLYNEQFF.

This clonotype was found many times. This chain connects TRBV24-1 to TRBJ2-1, with 9 bases matching TRBD2. V trimming: 6 bases; J trimming: 4 bases; junction bases outside the gene matches: 12. CDR1 KGHDR and CDR2 SFDVKD come from the germline V gene. The CDR3 spans 17 residues. CDR3 nucleotides: TGTGCCACCAGTACACTTGGTGTAGCGGGAGAATACAATGAGCAGTTCTTC. This sequence encodes CATSTLGVAGEYNEQFF.

At least ten counts were recorded for this clonotype. The chain recombines TRBV5-4 with TRBJ2-7; 9 nucleotides line up with TRBD1. Germline V gene sequence: CDR1 SGHNT, CDR2 YYREEE (reference sequence). This CDR3 has 13 residues. Trimming cost V 5 bases and J 6 bases; bases outside gene matches: 6. The DNA of the CDR3 is TGTGCCAGCAGGGGGACAGGGATGGGCGAGCAGTACTTC. Its translation is CASRGTGMGEQYF. Full variable domain (remainder filled in from reference TRBV5-4 and TRBJ2-7): ETGVTQSPTHLIKTRGQQVTLRCSSQSGHNTVSWYQQALGQGPQFIFQYYREEENGRGNFPPRFSGLQFPNYSSELNVNALELDDSALYLCASRGTGMGEQYFGPGTRLTVT.

This clonotype is medium-sized. The rearrangement uses TRBV4-3 and TRBJ2-6; D may be TRBD2 (5 bases). With 0 bases removed from V and 2 bases from J, the gap between germline ends came to 8 bases. The germline V gene has CDR1 LGHNA and CDR2 YSLEER. The CDR3 is 16 amino acids. CDR3 sequence reads: CASSQDSGTGANVLTF. The CDR3 nucleotides are TGCGCCAGCAGCCAAGACTCCGGGACTGGGGCCAACGTCCTGACTTTC.